This T cell receptor (beta chain) was retrieved from a study of blood T cell repertoires in COVID-19. This clone was observed once. CDR1 and CDR2 from the germline V gene are LGHDT and YNNKEL (reference sequence). The CDR3 extends over 15 amino acids. Trimming pared 2 bases from V and 8 bases from J, leaving 16 bases between. The data were produced by immunoSEQ multiplex PCR, yet TCRdb's version contains in-frame clones alone and is incomplete. In the table there are approximately 190,000 clones, 75% to 90% of which are singletons. The receptor comes from a man between 60 and 70 years old with acute or convalescent COVID-19. The chain joins TRBV3-1 (or the pseudogene TRBV3-2) to TRBJ2-1; D gene unclear. Sequenced sample: peripheral blood. CDR3 nucleotide sequence: TGTGCCAGCAGCCAAACCGGAATACAGTCAGATGAGCAGTTCTTC. Amino acid sequence: CASSQTGIQSDEQFF.